This T cell receptor beta chain originates from a study of tumor and adjacent non-tumor tissue in lung cancer. Study-level results: In normal lung, the top 100 clones were significantly more dominant than in tumor. Tumor tissue had significantly higher TCR diversity than normal lung.

On this clonotype: The antigen remains unidentified. A much larger clonotype is one base distant, so this may be a read error.

This CDR3 contains 14 residues. Germline V gene lookup returns CDR1 SGHAT and CDR2 FQNNGV. The library came from three nested PCR rounds adapted from ARM-PCR protocols. TCRdb analysed the multiplex PCR reads with MiXCR anew, one entry per CDR3 protein. The sample contains around 99,000 distinct CDR3 sequences, 60% to 70% of which appear only once. This sample's RNA came from whole unsorted tissue. The normal lung tissue was taken more than 3 cm from the tumor edge. This receptor was taken from a man in his 60s with non-small cell lung cancer. The rearrangement links TRBV11-2 to TRBJ2-7; 7 bases map to TRBD1. Sequencing was done on a sample of distant non-tumor lung tissue. This chain's CDR3 is CASSITGVGDEEYF. The DNA for the CDR3 is TGTGCCAGCAGCATAACAGGGGTGGGAGACGAGGAGTACTTC.